This T cell receptor beta chain was sequenced in a study of T-cell memory formation after mild COVID-19. MiXCR, applied by TCRdb to the 5' RACE reads, yields one record per CDR3 protein. Of approximately 290,000 distinct CDR3 sequences listed, roughly 15% were seen once; the top ten hold roughly a fifth. The ends were cut back, 2 bases at V and 5 bases at J, with 12 bases in the middle. Germline loops: CDR1 LGHDT, CDR2 YNNKEL (reference sequence). The CDR3 has 14 amino acids. The sequence came from a man aged 18 to 30 who had mild COVID-19 (a few samples of this study predate the infection). Cell type and time point are not known. The sequencing sample was made of PBMCs or a T cell subset sorted from them (not recorded which). The chain combines TRBV3-1 with TRBJ1-1; maybe TRBD1 (6 bases). DNA of the CDR3: TGTGCCAGCAGCCAACAGGGGAGGGAGACTGAAGCTTTCTTT. It codes for CASSQQGRETEAFF. Full variable domain (missing parts from reference TRBV3-1 and TRBJ1-1): DTAVSQTPKYLVTQMGNDKSIKCEQNLGHDTMYWYKQDSKKFLKIMFSYNNKELIINETVPNRFSPKSPDKAHLNLHINSLELGDSAVYFCASSQQGRETEAFFGQGTRLTVV.